The rows below give T cell receptor beta chains drawn from one sample of a study of blood T cell repertoires in COVID-19. Assay used: immunoSEQ multiplex PCR; TCRdb lists only in-frame clones, some missing. The repertoire holds some 250,000 clones, with more than 65% as singletons. Sequencing was done on a sample of peripheral blood. These receptors were obtained from a woman aged 18-30 years with acute or convalescent COVID-19. CDR3s include the opening cysteine and the closing phenylalanine or tryptophan. D genes are given only for firm matches. Where a row states a size, it is once, few, many or the class of an expanded clone; other rows omit it.

V,D,size,J,DNA,CDR3
TRBV3-1/TRBV3-2,TRBD2,NA,TRBJ2-7,TGTGCCAGCAGCCAAAGTTGGCTAGCGGGAAACGACGAGCAGTACTTC,CASSQSWLAGNDEQYF
TRBV12-5,NA,NA,TRBJ2-1,TGTGCTAGTGGCAACTCGGGCCCGGACTGGGTGATAGAGCAGTTCTTC,CASGNSGPDWVIEQFF
TRBV27,NA,NA,TRBJ2-7,TGTGCCAGCAGGACAGGAAACTCCTACGAGCAGTACTTC,CASRTGNSYEQYF
TRBV5-5,TRBD1,NA,TRBJ2-7,TGTGCCAGCAGCTCCGGACAGGGCTACGAGCAGTACTTC,CASSSGQGYEQYF
TRBV13,TRBD1,NA,TRBJ2-7,TGTGCCAGCAGCGCCCGGACAGGGGGCGAGCAGTACTTC,CASSARTGGEQYF
TRBV6-2/TRBV6-3,TRBD2,NA,TRBJ2-1,TGTGCCAGCAGTCATCTTCGGACTAGCAGCCCCTACAATGAGCAGTTCTTC,CASSHLRTSSPYNEQFF
TRBV7-9,NA,NA,TRBJ1-2,TGTGCCAGCAGTTCCCCCGCAGGTGGCTACACCTTC,CASSSPAGGYTF
TRBV7-2,TRBD1,NA,TRBJ1-1,TGTGCCAGCAGCTCCCGGGGACAGGGGTCCGCTGAAGCTTTCTTT,CASSSRGQGSAEAFF
TRBV23-1,NA,NA,TRBJ1-5,TGCGCCAGACCAACAGGAAAGGGGAATCAGCCCCAGCATTTT,CARPTGKGNQPQHF
TRBV7-8,TRBD2,NA,TRBJ2-1,TGTGCCAGCAGCTTAGCGGAGCTAGCGGAAGTGAATGAGCAGTTCTTC,CASSLAELAEVNEQFF
TRBV7-6,NA,NA,TRBJ1-3,TGTGCCAGCAGCTTAGGGTACCGATTCAGCTCTGGAAACACCATATATTTT,CASSLGYRFSSGNTIYF
TRBV5-5,TRBD1,few,TRBJ2-5,TGTGCCAGCAGCCAAACGAGACAGGGTTGGGAGACCCAGTACTTC,CASSQTRQGWETQYF
TRBV7-2,TRBD1,NA,TRBJ1-4,TGTGCCAGCAGCTTAGACGGGACAGGGGGTGAAAAACTGTTTTTT,CASSLDGTGGEKLFF
TRBV7-3,TRBD2,NA,TRBJ2-1,TGTGCCAGCAGCCCCGGACTAGCGGGACGGAATGAGCAGTTCTTC,CASSPGLAGRNEQFF
TRBV28,NA,few,TRBJ1-2,TGTGCCAGCAGCCGTCTGTTCTATGGCTACACCTTC,CASSRLFYGYTF
TRBV6-2/TRBV6-3,NA,few,TRBJ2-2,TGTGCCAGCAGTTATCACGGACTCGGCGGGGACACCGGGGAGCTGTTTTTT,CASSYHGLGGDTGELFF
TRBV11-2,NA,NA,TRBJ2-7,TGTGCCAGCAGCCAGGACTACGAGCAGTACTTC,CASSQDYEQYF
TRBV5-1,TRBD2,NA,TRBJ2-7,TGCGCCAGCAGCTTTGCAGCGGGGGACTACGAGCAGTACTTC,CASSFAAGDYEQYF
TRBV12-3/TRBV12-4,NA,NA,TRBJ2-7,TGTGCCAACCTGACCATAGGAGGCGAGCAGTACTTC,CANLTIGGEQYF
TRBV5-6,TRBD1,NA,TRBJ1-5,TGTGCCAGCAGCCTGCCGGGACAGGGGGCTGTTGGCAATCAGCCCCAGCATTTT,CASSLPGQGAVGNQPQHF
TRBV7-8,TRBD2,NA,TRBJ2-1,TGTGCCAGCAGACTCGAACGGACTAGACAATACAATGAGCAGTTCTTC,CASRLERTRQYNEQFF
TRBV5-6,NA,NA,TRBJ2-1,TGTGCCAGCAGCTTGCTGGGGCGCTACAATGAGCAGTTCTTC,CASSLLGRYNEQFF
TRBV9,NA,NA,TRBJ1-1,TGTGCCAGCAGCGTTACCCAGGGAAATGAAGCTTTCTTT,CASSVTQGNEAFF
TRBV7-9,TRBD1,few,TRBJ2-7,TGTGCCAGCAGCTCCACCGGGACAGGGGTCTACGAGCAGTACTTC,CASSSTGTGVYEQYF
TRBV10-3,NA,NA,TRBJ1-5,TGTGCCATCAGCCAGGGGCCTGGCAATCAGCCCCAGCATTTT,CAISQGPGNQPQHF
TRBV6-5,TRBD1,few,TRBJ2-7,TGTGCCAGCAGACACCGGGACAGGGGGCCCTACGAGCAGTACTTC,CASRHRDRGPYEQYF
TRBV19,TRBD1,NA,TRBJ1-6,TGTGCCAGCGCCCGACAGGGCGGGTCACCCCTCCACTTT,CASARQGGSPLHF
TRBV7-9,TRBD2,NA,TRBJ2-1,TGTGCCAGCAGCCCCGGGACTAGCACCTACAATGAGCAGTTCTTC,CASSPGTSTYNEQFF
TRBV7-2,TRBD1,NA,TRBJ1-2,TGTGCCAGCAGCGCAACAGGGGGGGCCTATGGCTACACCTTC,CASSATGGAYGYTF
TRBV29-1,NA,NA,TRBJ2-3,TGCAGCGTTGATAGGGGCGCAGATACGCAGTATTTT,CSVDRGADTQYF
TRBV2,NA,NA,TRBJ1-3,TGTGCCAGCAGTTCTCGGGACATTGGAAACACCATATATTTT,CASSSRDIGNTIYF
TRBV7-8,NA,NA,TRBJ1-1,TGTGCCAGCAGCCCCCGCGGTACTGAAGCTTTCTTT,CASSPRGTEAFF
TRBV27,NA,few,TRBJ2-1,TGTGCCAGCAGTTCGCATAACGGCAATGAGCAGTTCTTC,CASSSHNGNEQFF
TRBV3-1/TRBV3-2,TRBD1,NA,TRBJ1-3,TGTGCCAGCAGCCGAAGGGCCTATATACAGGGGTCGTCTGGAAACACCATATATTTT,CASSRRAYIQGSSGNTIYF
TRBV28,NA,NA,TRBJ2-7,TGTGCCAGCAGTCTACCCCATACCTACGAGCAGTACTTC,CASSLPHTYEQYF
TRBV18,TRBD1,NA,TRBJ2-7,TGTGCCAGCTCCCTCGGGAGGACTCAGGACAGGGGGCTCGAGCAGTACTTC,CASSLGRTQDRGLEQYF
TRBV25-1,TRBD2,NA,TRBJ2-1,TGTGCCAGCAGAAAGACTAGCGGGAATGAGCAGTTCTTC,CASRKTSGNEQFF
TRBV7-9,NA,NA,TRBJ1-1,TGTGCCAGCAGCTTCCCGCAGGGAGCTTTCTTT,CASSFPQGAFF
TRBV10-3,TRBD1,NA,TRBJ2-7,TGTGCCATCAGTGAGTCAGTAGGACAGGGGGCAAGAGAGCAGTACTTC,CAISESVGQGAREQYF
TRBV11-1,NA,NA,TRBJ2-7,TGTGCCAGCAGCCCCCCGCTCCCTGCGGATGCCTACGAGCAGTACTTC,CASSPPLPADAYEQYF
TRBV7-9,NA,NA,TRBJ1-2,TGTGCCAGCAGCCATGGGGCGGAGTATGGCTACACCTTC,CASSHGAEYGYTF
TRBV6-2/TRBV6-3,NA,NA,TRBJ2-3,TGTGCCAGCAGCCCCCAGGGCTTCACAGATACGCAGTATTTT,CASSPQGFTDTQYF
TRBV6-5,TRBD1,NA,TRBJ1-5,TGTGCCAGCAGCGCAGGGGGCGCAGGCAATCAGCCCCAGCATTTT,CASSAGGAGNQPQHF
TRBV7-2,TRBD1,NA,TRBJ2-1,TGTGCCAGCAGCCCGACAGGGAACTCCTACAATGAGCAGTTCTTC,CASSPTGNSYNEQFF
TRBV18,TRBD1,NA,TRBJ1-2,TGTGCCAGCTCACTCGGGACAGGGGAAGGTGGCTACACCTTC,CASSLGTGEGGYTF
TRBV28,NA,NA,TRBJ2-7,TGTGTCAGCAGTTTCCTAACAGGGCTCAACGAGCAGTACTTC,CVSSFLTGLNEQYF
TRBV3-1/TRBV3-2,NA,NA,TRBJ1-5,TGTGCCAGCAGCTTCCAGAATCAGCCCCAGCATTTT,CASSFQNQPQHF
TRBV7-6,TRBD1,NA,TRBJ1-5,TGTGCCAGCAGCCAGGGACAGGGGAGGAATCAGCCCCAGCATTTT,CASSQGQGRNQPQHF
TRBV6-1,TRBD1,NA,TRBJ1-2,TGTGCCAGCAGTGAGAGGGACAGAGGCTACACCTTC,CASSERDRGYTF
TRBV13,NA,NA,TRBJ1-2,TGTGCCAGCAGCTTGGGGGGGGCCGGTGGCTACACCTTC,CASSLGGAGGYTF
TRBV19,TRBD1,NA,TRBJ1-6,TGTGCCAGTAGTACCGGGACAGGGGTCTCCTATAATTCACCCCTCCACTTT,CASSTGTGVSYNSPLHF
TRBV19,NA,NA,TRBJ2-5,TGTGCCAGTAGTAGTTCGCGGCTGAGTGAGACCCAGTACTTC,CASSSSRLSETQYF
TRBV15,TRBD2,NA,TRBJ2-5,TGTGCCACCAGCAGCTTAGGCGGGGGGCTCGGGGAGACCCAGTACTTC,CATSSLGGGLGETQYF
TRBV6-6,NA,NA,TRBJ2-2,TGTGCCAGCAGTTACGTGGGGGGAATGACCGGGGAGCTGTTTTTT,CASSYVGGMTGELFF
TRBV6-6,NA,NA,TRBJ2-7,TGTGCCAGCAACGGACATCGGTACGAGCAGTACTTC,CASNGHRYEQYF